These 19 T cell receptor beta chains were all obtained from the same sample, sequenced in a study of blood T cell repertoires in COVID-19 (TCRdb year 2020). Libraries came from the immunoSEQ multiplex PCR assay. TCRdb provides this immuneACCESS table in a form limited to in-frame rearrangements. Some clones are lacking; in checked studies, under half of them reflect an unresolved V gene, and why the rest are absent is not known. The sample table contains 110,000 or so clones; only one count was recorded for around nine tenths of them. The biggest ten clones account for about 2% of the sample. Material for sequencing was peripheral blood. The receptors stem from a woman between 45 and 65 years old with acute or convalescent COVID-19.

V and J are TRBV5-1 and TRBJ1-2; tentatively, D is TRBD1 (5 bases). The CDR3 runs 15 residues. Germline V gene data show CDR1 as SGHRS and CDR2 as YFSETQ. V gave up 0 bases and J gave up 0 bases, with 9 bases separating them. The CDR3 sequence is CASSLGRVPNYGYTF. CDR3 coding DNA: TGCGCCAGCAGCTTGGGCAGGGTACCTAACTATGGCTACACCTTC.

V and J are TRBV6-5 and TRBJ1-2, with 8 nucleotides matching TRBD1. Germline CDR1 is MNHEY and CDR2 is SVGAGI. The CDR3 sequence is 14 residues long. Trimming removed 7 bases from V and 4 bases from J; junction bases left unmatched: 8. In DNA form, the CDR3 reads TGTGCCAGCATTACAGGGGGACCACGCTATGGCTACACCTTC. This codes for CASITGGPRYGYTF.

The V gene is TRBV7-9, the J gene TRBJ2-2; TRBD2 is a possible D gene (6 bases). The CDR3 length is 17 residues. Germline V gene lookup returns CDR1 SEHNR and CDR2 FQNEAQ (reference sequence). Trimming pared 0 bases from V and 6 bases from J, leaving 17 bases between. CDR3 residues: CASSLALLAGWAGELFF. In nucleotides, the CDR3 is TGTGCCAGCAGCTTAGCCTTATTGGCGGGATGGGCCGGGGAGCTGTTTTTT.

The rearrangement uses TRBV18 and TRBJ2-2; TRBD2 aligns across 9 bases. There are 14 residues in the CDR3. Trimming took 2 bases from V and 5 from J; bases not matched to a gene: 0. Per the germline V gene, CDR1 is KGHSH and CDR2 is LQKENI. In DNA, the CDR3 is TGTGCCAGCTCACCAACTAGCGGGACCGGGGAGCTGTTTTTT. Its protein is CASSPTSGTGELFF.

The chain employs TRBV24-1 and TRBJ1-4, with 9 bases that match TRBD1. This CDR3 contains 15 residues. Germline V CDR1 and CDR2: KGHDR, SFDVKD. The J segment lost 6 bases and the V segment lost 3 bases, leaving 4 bases of the junction unmatched. The CDR3 reads CATSDTRTGDEKLFF. CDR3 DNA sequence: TGTGCCACCAGTGATACCCGGACAGGGGATGAAAAACTGTTTTTT.

A note on this clone: The junction departs from germline at one end; a sequencing error may be responsible. The chain combines TRBV30 with TRBJ2-7; D gene unclear. CDR3 length: 11 amino acids. Germline V gene lookup returns CDR1 GTSNPN and CDR2 SVGIG (reference sequence). CDR3 sequence: CAWSVSDEQYF. CDR3 nucleotide sequence: TGTGCCTGGAGTGTCTCCGACGAGCAGTACTTC.

The V gene is TRBV19, the J gene TRBJ2-7; 7 nucleotides line up with TRBD1. CDR1 is LNHDA and CDR2 is SQIVND in the germline V gene (reference sequence). The CDR3 runs 14 residues. Germline trimming cut 0 bases from V and 2 bases from J; bases unmatched to any gene: 1. The CDR3 DNA sequence: TGTGCCAGTAGTATAGAGCAGGGGGCCTACGAGCAGTACTTC. This encodes CASSIEQGAYEQYF.

The rearrangement uses TRBV29-1 and TRBJ1-1; perhaps TRBD1 as D (6 bases). In germline, CDR1 is SQVTM, CDR2 ANQGSEA. This CDR3 is built from 12 residues. Trimming pared 3 bases from V and 1 base from J, leaving 6 bases between. CDR3 coding DNA: TGCAGCGTTGACAGGGGGAACACTGAAGCTTTCTTT. Its protein is CSVDRGNTEAFF. Variable domain in full (rest from reference TRBV29-1 and TRBJ1-1): SAVISQKPSRDICQRGTSLTIQCQVDSQVTMMFWYRQQPGQSLTLIATANQGSEATYESGFVIDKFPISRPNLTFSTLTVSNMSPEDSSIYLCSVDRGNTEAFFGQGTRLTVV.

This chain links TRBV10-3 with TRBJ2-7, with 10 bases aligning to TRBD1. Germline lookup yields CDR1 ENHRY and CDR2 SYGVKD. J was trimmed by 2 bases and V by 7 bases; bases with no gene match: 23. The CDR3 covers 20 residues. The CDR3 sequence: CAIMAGLGQGIGGSTYEQYF. In DNA form, the CDR3 reads TGTGCCATCATGGCTGGGTTGGGACAGGGGATAGGGGGCTCAACCTACGAGCAGTACTTC.

The chain carries TRBV5-5 and TRBJ2-5, with a tentative D call TRBD2 (6 bases). Germline assignment: CDR1 SGHKS and CDR2 YYEKEE (reference sequence). The CDR3 runs to 14 residues. The V gene lost 5 bases and the J gene lost 1 base, with 12 bases spanning the gap. This chain's CDR3 is CASSFTSRQETQYF. The CDR3 bases are TGTGCCAGCAGTTTTACTAGCCGCCAAGAGACCCAGTACTTC.

The CDR3 loop reads CASRREPAGGELFF. CDR3 bases: TGCGCCAGCAGGAGGGAGCCCGCGGGCGGGGAGCTGTTTTTT. This sequence joins TRBV5-1 and TRBJ2-2; D is perhaps TRBD2 (5 bases). Per germline, CDR1 SGHRS and CDR2 YFSETQ. V gave up 5 bases and J gave up 7 bases, with 15 bases separating them. The CDR3 covers 14 residues.

This chain connects TRBV5-4 to TRBJ2-2, with a tentative D call TRBD2 (6 bases). Germline V gene lookup returns CDR1 SGHNT and CDR2 YYREEE (reference sequence). The V and J ends lost 10 bases and 7 bases respectively, with 23 bases between them. This CDR3 is 15 amino acids long. The CDR3 sequence is CAFNVGAGRSGELFF. The CDR3 DNA reads TGTGCCTTTAATGTCGGGGCGGGAAGGAGCGGGGAGCTGTTTTTT.

This clone has only one observation. The chain employs TRBV13 and TRBJ1-6, with D perhaps matching TRBD1 (5 bases). The CDR3 runs to 16 residues. Trimming removed 5 bases from V and 10 bases from J, with 21 bases in between. In germline, CDR1 is PRHDT, CDR2 FYEKMQ (reference sequence). The DNA of the CDR3 is TGTGCCAGCAGCACAGTGGGGCCGGGCATAGGATCACCCCTCCACTTT. It translates to CASSTVGPGIGSPLHF.

This rearrangement joins TRBV6-5 to TRBJ1-6; TRBD1 agrees at 7 bases. Germline assignment: CDR1 MNHEY and CDR2 SVGAGI. The CDR3 length is 14 residues. The junction had 5 bases not matched to a gene; V was cut back by 5 bases and J by 7 bases. The CDR3 region has the DNA TGTGCCAGCAGTCCCCAGGGGGTAAATTCACCCCTCCACTTT. It yields the protein CASSPQGVNSPLHF.

This chain uses TRBV18 with TRBJ1-2, with D unclear. The V gene's germline CDR1 is KGHSH and CDR2 LQKENI. This CDR3 has 15 residues. Trimming took off 8 bases at V and 2 bases at J, with 18 bases between the two ends. The CDR3 coding sequence is TGTGCCAGCCCCTCAGGTCCGGCGTTGAACTATGGCTACACCTTC. Protein: CASPSGPALNYGYTF.

The chain recombines TRBV7-2 with TRBJ2-7; 10 nucleotides match TRBD2. CDR3 length: 16 residues. Germline V gene lookup returns CDR1 SGHTA and CDR2 FQGNSA. Trimming at V came to 2 bases and at J to 0 bases, leaving 4 bases not matched to a gene. For the CDR3, the DNA is TGTGCCAGCAGCTTAACTACTAGCGGGATCTCCTACGAGCAGTACTTC. Its protein is CASSLTTSGISYEQYF.

The chain couples TRBV3-1 (or the pseudogene TRBV3-2) to TRBJ1-5; D not certain. Trimming shortened V by 4 bases and J by 9 bases, and 16 bases separated the two germline ends. CDR3 length equals 14 residues. Looked up from germline, CDR1 is LGHDT and CDR2 is YNNKEL (reference sequence). The CDR3 loop is CASSLRPGSGPQHF. CDR3 nucleotides: TGTGCCAGCAGCCTCAGGCCGGGGTCGGGGCCCCAGCATTTT.

The gene calls are TRBV18 and TRBJ2-3; 8 nucleotides match TRBD1. The CDR3 runs 15 residues. V gave up 0 bases and J gave up 4 bases; unmatched junction bases: 3. Germline values: CDR1 KGHSH, CDR2 LQKENI. The CDR3 sequence: CASSPPTGGSDTQYF. Here the CDR3 DNA reads TGTGCCAGCTCACCACCAACAGGGGGGTCAGATACGCAGTATTTT.

The chain combines TRBV7-2 with TRBJ1-6, with unresolved D. This CDR3 has 15 amino acids. The germline V and J ends were trimmed by 5 bases and 0 bases, with 8 bases remaining between them. Germline loops: CDR1 SGHTA, CDR2 FQGNSA. In DNA form, the CDR3 reads TGTGCCAGCAGCCTTAAGAGCTCCTATAATTCACCCCTCCACTTT. Translation: CASSLKSSYNSPLHF.